This TCR beta chain was recorded in a study of identical twins (TCRdb year 2016). Turning to the overall study: TCR alpha and beta repertoires from monozygotic twins, unrelated adults of various ages and cord blood were deep-sequenced to test whether fetal clonotypes persist. To rule out contamination, the twin experiments were replicated at different times with different library preparation protocols.

Only healthy Caucasian donors were included. Three pairs of female monozygotic twins, all aged roughly 18 to 29 years, made up the twin cohort. Miltenyi CD45RO+ enrichment and human naive T-cell isolation kits were used to isolate memory (CD45RO+) and naive T cells from PBMC. Beyond this particular receptor, the publication reports: Abundant cord blood beta clonotypes had fewer insertions, young adult naive repertoires showed a similar but weaker trend, and memory repertoires showed no such trend. Because the same donors could not be followed over many years, conclusions were based on cross-sectional statistical analysis. Compared with coincidental sharing between unrelated individuals, an excess of low generation-probability sequences was observed among out-of-frame TCR alpha sequences shared between twins. Excess twin sharing in beta out-of-frame sequences was weaker because fewer shared sequences lowered the signal-to-noise ratio. Invariant T cells such as MAIT and iNKT could partly confound zero-insertion analyses, though diverse VJ usage argued against this for most clonotypes. Out-of-frame TCR alpha sharing in monozygotic twins was systematically underestimated by recombination models, whereas sharing between unrelated individuals was in agreement with the recombination models.

This clonotype was seen repeatedly, ten times or more. Its binding antigen is unknown. It has no much larger one-base neighbor in the sample; base qualities were not kept. The germline V gene supplies CDR1 SGHRS and CDR2 YFSETQ. Spanning cysteine to phenylalanine, the CDR3 consists of 14 amino acids. The CDR3 DNA has 42 bases and is translated from base 1. V was cut back by 2 bases and J by 0 bases, leaving a gap of 8 bases between them. The library was built by means of 5' RACE. Instrument on record: Illumina HiSeq 2000. A universal primer binding site was added through template switching, and the final cDNA carried a unique molecular identifier so that TCR cDNA molecules could be counted accurately. First-strand cDNA for TCR alpha and beta chains was synthesized from specific primers in the conserved constant-segment region. To control for contamination, every cDNA library was double barcoded, receiving both a SMART-Mk sample barcode and Illumina barcodes. TruSeq adapter sequences along with Illumina sample barcodes were introduced in two successive PCR steps. The TCR alpha and beta cDNA libraries were sequenced on the Illumina HiSeq platform using custom primers. In the source study's methods: MiGEC processed the raw reads to extract unique molecular identifiers, while MiXCR was used to determine the CDR3 positions. For each individual, recombination models were inferred using an EM algorithm with the repgenHMM and IGoR tools. The tcR package in R was used for shared clonotype analysis, with sharing normalized by the product of cloneset sizes. To study raw recombination without the effects of thymic and clonal selection, out-of-frame nonproductive sequences were analyzed. TCRdb reran the public reads through fastp at Q25 and MiXCR, keeping productive beta chains. For every CDR3 protein sequence, its rows merge into one entry that carries the most common genes and DNA. These V and J calls are TCRdb output, not the study's own analysis. The sample table shows fewer than 350,000 distinct CDR3 sequences, and approximately 8% are seen once. The ten most abundant clones make up approximately 2% of the sample.

In addition, the sample was reused for a study of yellow fever vaccine responses in identical twins. The second investigation adds: The authors reported that the T cell response to vaccination in identical twins appeared partly convergent and partly personalized. Focusing on identical twins, the study followed the T cell clones that responded to the vaccine, and did so with precision.

The chain is assembled from TRBV5-1 and TRBJ1-1; the D gene cannot be named for sure. The sequence was obtained from a woman between 18 and 29 years old in good health. Sequencing was performed on memory (CD45RO+) T cells sorted from blood. Per the publication, the cell subset or site label means: CD45RO+ enriched T cells. CDR3 loop: CASSFGNMNTEAFF. The sequenced DNA is TGCGCCAGCAGCTTTGGCAACATGAACACTGAAGCTTTCTTT.